This T cell receptor (beta chain) was captured by sequencing in a study of HIV-infected patients and healthy controls. Germline V gives CDR1 MNHEY, CDR2 SVGEGT. The CDR3 contains 14 residues. V lost 2 bases and J lost 2; bases outside the gene matches: 0. No cell fractionation was done, so the repertoire covers all unsorted peripheral blood T cells. This clonotype was seen just once. Its antigen is not known. Points from the study as a whole: HIV-infected patients and controls differed significantly in mean usage of eight alpha and eight beta V genes.

Reverse transcription used 500 to 550 ng RNA and constant-region primers for alpha and beta. Each of the alpha and beta chains got its own library through chain-specific third strand synthesis with indices. MiXCR, applied by TCRdb to the 5' RACE reads, yields one record per CDR3 protein. The sample carries fewer than 25,000 distinct CDR3 sequences, 7.5% to 9% recorded once. The TCR comes from an adult in good health. Specimen: blood. The V call is TRBV6-2 or TRBV6-3, the J call TRBJ2-5, with 9 nucleotides matching TRBD2. CDR3 in DNA: TGTGCCAGCAGTTACGCGGGGGGGCAAGAGACCCAGTACTTC. Translation gives CASSYAGGQETQYF.